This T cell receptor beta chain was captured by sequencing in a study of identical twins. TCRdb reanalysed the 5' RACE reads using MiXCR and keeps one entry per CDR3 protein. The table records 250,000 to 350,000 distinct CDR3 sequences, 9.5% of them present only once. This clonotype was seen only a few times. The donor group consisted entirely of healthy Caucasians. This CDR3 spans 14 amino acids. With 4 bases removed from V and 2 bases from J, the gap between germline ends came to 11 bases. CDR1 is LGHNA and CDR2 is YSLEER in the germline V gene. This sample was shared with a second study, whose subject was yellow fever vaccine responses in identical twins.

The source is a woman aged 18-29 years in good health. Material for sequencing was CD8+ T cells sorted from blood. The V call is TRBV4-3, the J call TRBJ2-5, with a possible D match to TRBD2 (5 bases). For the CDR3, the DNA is TGCGCCAGCAGCCCCGCGGAGGATCAAGAGACCCAGTACTTC. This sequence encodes CASSPAEDQETQYF.